This T cell receptor (beta chain) was retrieved from a study of monozygotic twins with inflammatory bowel disease. Reanalyzing the 5' RACE reads, TCRdb keeps one entry per CDR3 protein, without DNA. The specimen's table records hundreds of thousands of distinct CDR3 sequences. Whole blood served as the source of total RNA, and no T cell sorting took place. As regards this clonotype: Its target is unknown.

Overall study findings and caveats: Compared with healthy co-twins, IBD patients showed reduced TCRbeta repertoire diversity by inverse Simpson.

Per the germline V gene, CDR1 is SGHVS and CDR2 is FQNEAQ. The CDR3 contains 12 residues. Source material: blood. The chain links TRBV7-8 to TRBJ1-5. This TCR derives from a human donor with ulcerative colitis or Crohn's disease, or a healthy co-twin of an affected twin (not recorded which). The CDR3 sequence is CASSSISKAQHF.